These 13 T cell receptor beta chains originate from one sample sequenced in a study of blood T cell repertoires in COVID-19. Only in-frame clones appear in the TCRdb table, and some are missing; sequencing was by immunoSEQ multiplex PCR. The table shows around 480,000 clones, with about 90% occurring only once. What was sequenced was PBMCs or T cells enriched from blood (not recorded which). These receptors came from a young woman who had recovered from COVID-19.

V usage is TRBV12-3 or TRBV12-4 and J usage is TRBJ1-2, with 8 bases aligning to TRBD1. The CDR3 totals 13 residues. With 5 bases clipped from V and 4 bases from J, the junction kept 3 bases outside the gene matches. CDR3 residues: CASSGQGSYGYTF. In DNA, the CDR3 is TGTGCCAGCAGTGGACAGGGTAGCTATGGCTACACCTTC.

The V and J genes are TRBV12-5 and TRBJ1-6; 11 bases match TRBD1. Germline CDR1 LGHNT, CDR2 FRNRAP. CDR3 length: 21 residues. The ends lost 3 bases at V and 5 bases at J; junction bases unmatched: 18. In DNA, the CDR3 is TGTGCTAGTGGTTTCACTGGACAGGGGGCCATCAAAATTTCTGATAATTCACCCCTCCACTTT. Amino acids: CASGFTGQGAIKISDNSPLHF.

The J gene is TRBJ2-7, the V gene TRBV21-1; TRBD2 is the table's D call, not checked against the DNA. TRBV21-1 is flagged as a pseudogene. CDR3 length: 14 amino acids. The CDR3 loop is CASSKNVSAYEQYF. CDR3 bases: TGTGCCAGCAGCAAAAATGTGAGTGCCTACGAGCAGTACTTC.

This clone came up a few times. The chain combines TRBV7-2 with TRBJ2-7; TRBD2 matches 12 bases. This CDR3 spans 14 amino acids. The ends lost 1 base at V and 5 bases at J; junction bases unmatched: 0. From germline, CDR1 is SGHTA and CDR2 FQGNSA. The CDR3 DNA reads TGTGCCAGCAGCTTAGGGACTAGCGGGGACGAGCAGTACTTC. The encoded protein is CASSLGTSGDEQYF.

The chain combines TRBV19 with TRBJ1-5; 8 nucleotides agree with TRBD1. CDR3 length: 14 amino acids. V shed 4 bases and J 7 bases; nucleotides not matched to a gene: 6. Germline loops: CDR1 LNHDA, CDR2 SQIVND (reference sequence). CDR3 protein: CASSKDREDQPQHF. The CDR3 DNA sequence: TGTGCCAGTAGTAAGGACAGGGAGGACCAGCCCCAGCATTTT.

This chain links TRBV2 with TRBJ2-7; no clear D gene. Germline V CDR1 and CDR2: SNHLY, FYNNEI. V was cut by 4 bases and J by 4 bases, with 14 bases left in between. This CDR3 is built from 14 residues. The CDR3, as DNA: TGTGCCAGCAGTGTTCGCGGCAGAGAATACGAGCAGTACTTC. Its translation is CASSVRGREYEQYF.

The chain carries TRBV30 and TRBJ2-1, with 8 bases that match TRBD1. CDR3 size: 16 residues. Germline CDR1 GTSNPN, CDR2 SVGIG (reference sequence). Trimming removed 2 bases from V and 2 bases from J; junction bases left unmatched: 8. CDR3 sequence: CAWSFRTGMAYNEQFF. The DNA for the CDR3 is TGTGCCTGGAGTTTCAGGACAGGGATGGCCTACAATGAGCAGTTCTTC.

The genes are TRBV7-8 and TRBJ1-5; 7 bases agree with TRBD1. Germline V gene sequence: CDR1 SGHVS, CDR2 FQNEAQ. CDR3 length equals 14 residues. Trimming removed 2 bases from V and 7 bases from J; junction bases left unmatched: 5. The CDR3 DNA reads TGTGCCAGCAGCTTACCAGGGGGAAACCAGCCCCAGCATTTT. Amino acids: CASSLPGGNQPQHF.

The CDR3 region is CASSQTVTDTQYF. The CDR3 DNA is TGTGCCAGCAGTCAGACTGTAACAGATACGCAGTATTTT. The chain uses TRBV2 and TRBJ2-3; D call uncertain. This CDR3 has 13 residues. The V end lost 5 bases, the J end lost 3 bases, and 9 bases lay between the germline ends. Germline assignment: CDR1 SNHLY and CDR2 FYNNEI.

The chain uses TRBV11-3 and TRBJ2-2; 8 bases are a match to TRBD2. Trimming at V came to 5 bases and at J to 3 bases, leaving 8 bases not matched to a gene. CDR3 length equals 16 residues. Germline V gene lookup returns CDR1 SGHNT and CDR2 YENEEA. The CDR3: CASSRYRGGDTGELFF. CDR3 bases: TGTGCCAGCAGCCGGTACCGGGGGGGCGACACCGGGGAGCTGTTTTTT.

The rearrangement links TRBV9 to TRBJ1-4; D may be TRBD1 (6 bases). Germline CDR1 SGDLS, CDR2 YYNGEE. V lost 3 bases and J 14 bases, leaving 23 bases between the germline ends. The CDR3 runs 15 residues. In DNA form, the CDR3 reads TGTGCCAGCAGCGCCGACCCGGGACAAAGAGAATCTCTGTTTTTT. This sequence encodes CASSADPGQRESLFF. Full variable domain (rest looked up from reference TRBV9 and TRBJ1-4): DSGVTQTPKHLITATGQRVTLRCSPRSGDLSVYWYQQSLDQGLQFLIQYYNGEERAKGNILERFSAQQFPDLHSELNLSSLELGDSALYFCASSADPGQRESLFFGSGTQLSVL.

This chain connects TRBV4-1 to TRBJ1-5, with TRBD1 matching over 8 bases. Germline values: CDR1 MGHRA, CDR2 YSYEKL. Germline trimming cut 4 bases from V and 4 bases from J; bases unmatched to any gene: 9. The CDR3 sequence is 16 residues long. CDR3: CASSREGTGGNQPQHF. CDR3 DNA: TGCGCCAGCAGCCGGGAGGGGACAGGAGGAAATCAGCCCCAGCATTTT.

The V and J genes are TRBV12-5 and TRBJ1-4; TRBD1 matches at 7 bases. The junction had 4 bases not matched to a gene; V was cut back by 6 bases and J by 0 bases. Germline assignment: CDR1 LGHNT and CDR2 FRNRAP. This CDR3 spans 15 amino acids. Here the CDR3 reads CASGWGQTTNEKLFF. The CDR3 DNA reads as TGTGCTAGTGGCTGGGGACAGACAACTAATGAAAAACTGTTTTTT. Looking up the rest from reference TRBV12-5 and TRBJ1-4 gives the full variable domain: DARVTQTPRHKVTEMGQEVTMRCQPILGHNTVFWYRQTMMQGLELLAYFRNRAPLDDSGMPKDRFSAEMPDATLATLKIQPSEPRDSAVYFCASGWGQTTNEKLFFGSGTQLSVL.